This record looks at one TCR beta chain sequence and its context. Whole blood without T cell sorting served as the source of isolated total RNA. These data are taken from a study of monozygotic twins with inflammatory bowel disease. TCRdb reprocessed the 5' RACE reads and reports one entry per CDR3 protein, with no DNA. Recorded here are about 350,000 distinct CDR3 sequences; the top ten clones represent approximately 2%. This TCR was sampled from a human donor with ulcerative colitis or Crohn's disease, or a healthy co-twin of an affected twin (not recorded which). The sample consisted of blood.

Here the CDR3 reads CASSPLRGQALDTQYF. This chain uses TRBV28 with TRBJ2-3; TCRdb's D call of TRBD1 is untestable without DNA. The germline CDR1 and CDR2 sequences are MDHEN and SYDVKM. CDR3 length: 16 amino acids.